This T cell receptor (beta chain) was documented in a study of CD8 T cells in Susac syndrome. Study results and caveats: Acknowledgment was made by the study that its TCR sequencing and HLA analysis involved a relatively small number of individuals.

Healthy donors acted as controls, with matching for age and sex. FACS enriched CD8+ TEMRA cells, while bulk CD8+ and CD4+ were negatively isolated. The germline gives CDR1 MNHEY, CDR2 SMNVEV (reference sequence). The CDR3 has 16 residues. Trimming shortened V by 2 bases and J by 0 bases, and 11 bases separated the two germline ends. For this clonotype: Its antigen is currently unknown.

A quantity of roughly 0.5 to 1 ug RNA underwent reverse transcription using random hexamers. A multiplex approach, immunoSEQ multiplex PCR, amplified TCR beta CDR3 across 54 Vbeta and 13 Jbeta. TCRdb analysed the immunoSEQ multiplex PCR reads with MiXCR anew, one entry per CDR3 protein. The table includes about 130,000 distinct CDR3 sequences, about 95% detected once. The V and J genes are TRBV27 and TRBJ2-1, with a tentative D call TRBD2 (5 bases). The sequence derives from a human donor in good health. The specimen sequenced was CD4+ T cells from PBMCs. The CDR3 loop is CASSLSPLASYNEQFF. For the CDR3, the DNA is TGTGCCAGCAGTTTAAGTCCCCTAGCCTCCTACAATGAGCAGTTCTTC.